Described below is a single TCR beta chain sequence and its context. Per the authors' pipeline: From reference gene primer amplification, estimates of nucleated cell counts were derived. Using immunoSEQ multiplex PCR, the repertoire was profiled, and TCRdb retains in-frame clones only, with some absent. That table is the source of V, J and clone size, and D and trimming were worked out from the DNA. The sample yields about 62,000 clones, roughly 86% seen once. This sample was included in a study of blood T cell repertoires in COVID-19. Study at large: The United States, Italy and Spain were the sources of the acute and convalescent COVID-19 samples. The cDNA or gDNA used as material had been derived from T cells, B-cell-depleted T cells, or PBMCs.

This receptor was identified in a man aged 65 to 79 with acute or convalescent COVID-19. The specimen sequenced was peripheral blood.

The CDR3 spells CASSVQGNQPQHF. DNA for the CDR3: TGCGCCAGCAGCGTACAGGGGAACCAGCCCCAGCATTTT. The chain combines TRBV5-1 with TRBJ1-5, with 7 bases lining up with TRBD1. Losses at the gene ends were 4 bases for V and 7 bases for J; bases not matched to a gene: 5. Germline assignment: CDR1 SGHRS and CDR2 YFSETQ. This CDR3 spans 13 amino acids.